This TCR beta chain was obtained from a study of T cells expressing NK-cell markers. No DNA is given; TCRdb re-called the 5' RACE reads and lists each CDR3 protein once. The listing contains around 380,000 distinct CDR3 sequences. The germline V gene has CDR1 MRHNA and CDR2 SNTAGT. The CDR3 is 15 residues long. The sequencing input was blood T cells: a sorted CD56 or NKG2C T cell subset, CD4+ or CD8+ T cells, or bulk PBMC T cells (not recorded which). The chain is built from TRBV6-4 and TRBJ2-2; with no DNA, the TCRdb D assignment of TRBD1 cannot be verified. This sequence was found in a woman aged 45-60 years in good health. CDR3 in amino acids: CASSADRDDTGELFF.